The 8 T cell receptor beta chains below come from one sample, sequenced in a study of blood T cell repertoires in COVID-19. Using immunoSEQ multiplex PCR, the repertoire was profiled, and TCRdb retains in-frame clones only, with some absent. Here the sample spans tens of thousands of clones, less than 90% being singletons. The sequenced material came from peripheral blood. These receptors originate from a woman aged 65 to 85 with active COVID-19.

The rearrangement links TRBV10-1 to TRBJ2-3; D might be TRBD2 (5 bases). The CDR3 is 13 amino acids. The germline V gene has CDR1 WNHNN and CDR2 SYGVQD (reference sequence). Trimming removed 9 bases from V and 6 bases from J, with 16 bases in between. The CDR3 DNA follows: TGCGCCAGTAAGTCCGCCTCGGGGGATACGCAGTATTTT. Protein: CASKSASGDTQYF.

This clone was recorded a few times. The rearrangement links TRBV19 to TRBJ2-1; 10 bases line up with TRBD1. Germline V gives CDR1 LNHDA, CDR2 SQIVND (reference sequence). Trimming removed 6 bases from V and 7 bases from J; junction bases left unmatched: 9. CDR3 length: 15 amino acids. DNA of the CDR3: TGTGCCAGTAGGCCCGGACAGGGGGTAGTAAATGAGCAGTTCTTC. Protein: CASRPGQGVVNEQFF.

V and J are TRBV7-2 and TRBJ2-7, with TRBD2 matching over 7 bases. The germline gives CDR1 SGHTA, CDR2 FQGNSA. The CDR3 length is 13 residues. Trimming removed 5 bases from V and 5 bases from J; junction bases left unmatched: 6. The CDR3 DNA reads TGTGCCAGCAGCGGGAGGGCCACCCACGAGCAGTACTTC. Residues: CASSGRATHEQYF. The complete variable domain, with remaining parts taken from reference TRBV7-2 and TRBJ2-7, reads GAGVSQSPSNKVTEKGKDVELRCDPISGHTALYWYRQSLGQGLEFLIYFQGNSAPDKSGLPSDRFSAERTGGSVSTLTIQRTQQEDSAVYLCASSGRATHEQYFGPGTRLTVT.

V and J are TRBV3-1 (or the pseudogene TRBV3-2) and TRBJ1-2, with D possibly TRBD1 on 5 matching bases. The germline V and J ends were trimmed by 0 bases and 4 bases, with 6 bases remaining between them. Per germline, CDR1 LGHDT and CDR2 YNNKEL (reference sequence). This CDR3 has 13 residues. The CDR3: CASSQDGAYGYTF. CDR3 DNA sequence: TGTGCCAGCAGCCAAGATGGGGCCTATGGCTACACCTTC.

The gene calls are TRBV11-2 and TRBJ2-2; possible D gene TRBD2, 6 bases. The germline V gene has CDR1 SGHAT and CDR2 FQNNGV. The CDR3 has 15 residues. The ends were cut back, 4 bases at V and 3 bases at J, with 12 bases in the middle. DNA for the CDR3: TGTGCCAGCAGCTACCCGGGGGAGTACACCGGGGAGCTGTTTTTT. Residues: CASSYPGEYTGELFF.

The V call is TRBV24-1, the J call TRBJ2-2; the match to TRBD2 covers 9 bases. The V segment lost 0 bases and the J segment 4 bases; nucleotides outside the gene matches: 11. This CDR3 comprises 19 residues. The germline gives CDR1 KGHDR, CDR2 SFDVKD. This CDR3 is CATSDLKPGLAGSTGELFF. Written as DNA, the CDR3 is TGTGCCACCAGTGATTTGAAACCTGGGCTAGCGGGATCCACCGGGGAGCTGTTTTTT.

The V and J genes are TRBV7-9 and TRBJ1-2, with D hard to call. This CDR3 is 15 amino acids long. Germline CDR1 SEHNR, CDR2 FQNEAQ (reference sequence). The V end was cut by 2 bases, the J end by 6 bases, with 16 bases between. CDR3 in DNA: TGTGCCAGCAGCTTATCGGGCCTTGGAGGAGATGGCTACACCTTC. Protein: CASSLSGLGGDGYTF.

V gene TRBV27 combines with J gene TRBJ1-1, with D possibly matching TRBD1 (5 bases). The CDR3 totals 15 residues. V shed 1 base and J shed 6 bases, with 15 bases lying between them. The V gene's germline CDR1 is MNHEY and CDR2 SMNVEV (reference sequence). This chain's CDR3 is CASSLLGGVSAEAFF. CDR3 coding DNA: TGTGCCAGCAGTTTATTAGGAGGGGTCAGCGCTGAAGCTTTCTTT.